This TCR beta chain derives from a study of identical twins. The study, taken as a whole, reports: Compared with unrelated sharing, twin-shared out-of-frame alpha sequences had more low-probability sequences. Within cord blood, abundant beta clonotypes carried fewer insertions, but memory repertoires showed no such trend.

TCRdb passed the 5' RACE reads through MiXCR, listing each CDR3 protein once. The sample records about 480,000 distinct CDR3 sequences, 14% being singletons. This CDR3 spans 18 amino acids. The trim removed 0 bases at V and 6 bases at J, leaving 14 bases unmatched. CDR1 and CDR2 (germline): SGHTA, FQGNSA. Healthy Caucasians, and only they, were the donors. This clonotype was observed a few times. Antigen specificity is unknown. These records were also assigned to another study, of yellow fever vaccine responses in identical twins.

Material for sequencing was CD4+ T cells sorted from blood. The source is a woman aged 18-30 years in good health. The V gene is TRBV7-2, the J gene TRBJ2-3, with 8 bases identical to TRBD2. The CDR3 bases are TGTGCCAGCAGCTTAGCGCGATCGGCGGGAGGTGCCCAGGATACGCAGTATTTT. It codes for CASSLARSAGGAQDTQYF.